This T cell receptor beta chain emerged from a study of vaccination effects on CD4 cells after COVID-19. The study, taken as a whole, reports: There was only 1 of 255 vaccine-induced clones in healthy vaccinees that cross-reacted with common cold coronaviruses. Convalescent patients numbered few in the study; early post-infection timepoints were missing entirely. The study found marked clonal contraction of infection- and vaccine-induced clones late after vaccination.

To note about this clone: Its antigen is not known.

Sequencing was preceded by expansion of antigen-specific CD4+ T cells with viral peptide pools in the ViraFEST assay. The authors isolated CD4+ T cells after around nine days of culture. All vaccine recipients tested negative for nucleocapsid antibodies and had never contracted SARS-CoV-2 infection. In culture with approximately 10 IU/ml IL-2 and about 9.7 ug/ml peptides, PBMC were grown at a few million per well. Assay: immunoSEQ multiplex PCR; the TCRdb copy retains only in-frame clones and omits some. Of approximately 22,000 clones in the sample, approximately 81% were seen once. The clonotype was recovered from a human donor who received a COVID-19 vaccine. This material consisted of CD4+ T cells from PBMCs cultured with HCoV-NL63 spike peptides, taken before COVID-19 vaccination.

CDR3 amino acids: CASSQTGTEAFF. The CDR3 DNA is TGTGCCAGCAGCCAGACAGGGACTGAAGCTTTCTTT. The V and J genes are TRBV6-2 or TRBV6-3 and TRBJ1-1, with 7 bases aligning to TRBD1. This CDR3 has 12 amino acids. From germline, CDR1 is MNHEY and CDR2 SVGEGT. V lost 6 bases, J lost 5 bases, and 3 bases stayed unmatched.